This TCR beta chain was recorded in a study of T-cell reconstitution after alpha-beta-depleted transplantation in children. Preparing the TCRbeta library involved the use of unique molecular identifiers. TCRdb itself ran the PCR reads through MiXCR, one entry per CDR3 protein. The table includes around 680,000 distinct CDR3 sequences, roughly 15% detected once. The CDR3 is made up of 16 amino acids. V lost 2 bases and J lost 3; bases outside the gene matches: 11. Germline loops: CDR1 SQVTM, CDR2 ANQGSEA. This chain joins TRBV29-1 and TRBJ2-7, with 9 positions matching TRBD1. The source is a human donor who donated a stem cell graft to a child with acute myeloid leukemia. The sample consisted of PBMCs from the stem cell graft donor, taken from the stem cell graft. The DNA of the CDR3 is TGCAGCGTTGAAAGGGCTAGGACAGGGGATATCTACGAGCAGTACTTC. Translating gives CSVERARTGDIYEQYF.